This TCR beta chain was captured in a study of naive and memory T cell subsets. Overall study findings and caveats: TCR transcript changes with activation or differentiation may affect this RNA method.

The library had UMIs added by 3' ligation of an oligonucleotide to TCR cDNA. Whole-blood samples were roughly 2.7 ml of peripheral blood from healthy adult volunteers. Cells were not sorted; total RNA input targeted 1 to 1000 ng. The CDR3 has 19 residues. J gave up 0 bases and V 5 bases, and 18 bases lay outside the gene matches. Germline V gene data show CDR1 as SGHRS and CDR2 as YFSETQ. Of note for this clonotype: Its cognate antigen is unknown.

The SP2 primer and nested alpha and beta constant region primers amplified ligated cDNA in four rounds. MiXCR, run by TCRdb on the 5' RACE reads, gives a single entry per CDR3 protein. The sample shows 55,000 to 65,000 distinct CDR3 sequences, less than 10% of them seen only once. This chain uses TRBV5-1 with TRBJ2-5; TRBD1 matches 8 bases. This TCR derives from a female donor in good health. DNA of the CDR3: TGCGCCAGCAGGGATAGAGGGGGGCGGACAGGGTCGTACCAAGAGACCCAGTACTTC. Translating it yields CASRDRGGRTGSYQETQYF.